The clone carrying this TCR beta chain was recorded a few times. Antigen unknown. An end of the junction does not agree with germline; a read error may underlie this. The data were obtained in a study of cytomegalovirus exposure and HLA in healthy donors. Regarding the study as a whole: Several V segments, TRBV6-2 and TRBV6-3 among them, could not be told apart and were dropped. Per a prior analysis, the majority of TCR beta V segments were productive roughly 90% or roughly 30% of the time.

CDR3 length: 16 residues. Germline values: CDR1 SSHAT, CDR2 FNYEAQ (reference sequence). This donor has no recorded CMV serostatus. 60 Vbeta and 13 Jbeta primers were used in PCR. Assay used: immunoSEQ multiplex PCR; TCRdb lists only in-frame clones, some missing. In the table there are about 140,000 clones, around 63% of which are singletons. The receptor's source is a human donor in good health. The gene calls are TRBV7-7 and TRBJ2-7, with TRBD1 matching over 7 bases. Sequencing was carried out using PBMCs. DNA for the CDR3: TGTGCTAGCAGTCAAACCCGGGACAGTCCCCTCTCCGAGCAGTACTTC. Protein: CASSQTRDSPLSEQYF.